Reported below is one T cell receptor (beta chain). This specimen belongs to a study of identical twins. TCRdb fed the 5' RACE reads into MiXCR, producing one record per CDR3 protein. The table lists 200,000 to 250,000 distinct CDR3 sequences, approximately 7% of them singletons. Germline V gene sequence: CDR1 SGHVS, CDR2 FQNEAQ. Trimming took 5 bases from V and 3 from J, leaving 15 bases between them. The CDR3 covers 15 residues. The data were also submitted as part of a second study, on yellow fever vaccine responses in identical twins.

This receptor was identified in a woman in her late teens or twenties in good health. The chain employs TRBV7-8 and TRBJ2-3; perhaps D is TRBD1 or TRBD2 (6 bases each). The sequenced sample consisted of memory (CD45RO+) T cells sorted from blood. CDR3 region: CASSTGRGLTDTQYF. In DNA form, the CDR3 reads TGTGCCAGCAGCACAGGGCGGGGTCTGACAGATACGCAGTATTTT. Combining the CDR3 with reference TRBV7-8 and TRBJ2-3 gives the whole variable domain GAGVSQSPRYKVAKRGQDVALRCDPISGHVSLFWYQQALGQGPEFLTYFQNEAQLDKSGLPSDRFFAERPEGSVSTLKIQRTQQEDSAVYLCASSTGRGLTDTQYFGPGTRLTVL.